The 26 T cell receptor beta chains listed next were all sequenced from one sample in a study of blood T cell repertoires in COVID-19. The table came from immunoSEQ multiplex PCR; TCRdb's copy has only in-frame clones and leaves some out. There are roughly 250,000 clones in the sample; 80% to 85% occur only once, and approximately 14% lies in the top ten. Sequences were obtained from peripheral blood. These receptors were collected from a person in their 70s with COVID-19, enrolled during active disease.

The CDR3 DNA reads TGCGCCAGCAGCTTGAGAGTCAACAGGGGGCCTTCGGGGCACGAGCAGTACTTC. Translating gives CASSLRVNRGPSGHEQYF. This chain links TRBV5-1 with TRBJ2-7, with 9 bases matching TRBD1. CDR3 length: 18 residues. Germline V lookup: CDR1 SGHRS, CDR2 YFSETQ. The ends lost 1 base at V and 5 bases at J; junction bases unmatched: 16.

The CDR3: CASSEARTNYGYTF. As DNA, the CDR3 is TGTGCCAGCAGTGAGGCCAGAACTAACTATGGCTACACCTTC. V gene TRBV6-1 combines with J gene TRBJ1-2, with D uncertain. Per germline, CDR1 MNHNS and CDR2 SASEGT. The CDR3 contains 14 residues. The V and J ends lost 3 bases and 0 bases respectively, with 8 bases between them.

The chain employs TRBV27 and TRBJ2-2; 13 bases align to TRBD2. Germline-derived CDR1 and CDR2 are MNHEY and SMNVEV (reference sequence). CDR3 length: 15 residues. The V and J ends lost 3 bases and 7 bases, in that order; junction bases with no gene match: 2. CDR3 in DNA: TGTGCCAGCAGTTTGACTAGCGGGGGGTTCGGGGAGCTGTTTTTT. It encodes CASSLTSGGFGELFF.

This chain joins TRBV6-1 and TRBJ1-5, with TRBD1 matching 8 bases. V was clipped by 4 bases and J by 2 bases; unmatched bases: 7. The CDR3 spans 16 residues. Germline lookup yields CDR1 MNHNS and CDR2 SASEGT. For the CDR3, the DNA is TGTGCCAGCAGTGGGCAGACAGGGGTTGGCAATCAGCCCCAGCATTTT. Protein product: CASSGQTGVGNQPQHF.

The chain employs TRBV10-3 and TRBJ1-1; TRBD1 agrees at 7 bases. The trim removed 4 bases at V and 3 bases at J, leaving 14 bases unmatched. CDR3 length equals 17 residues. Germline lookup yields CDR1 ENHRY and CDR2 SYGVKD. CDR3 in DNA: TGTGCCATCAGTGTGACGGCAGGGGGAGGACAGGACACTGAAGCTTTCTTT. It specifies CAISVTAGGGQDTEAFF.

V is TRBV27 and J is TRBJ2-2, with 9 bases fitting TRBD1. Germline V CDR1 and CDR2: MNHEY, SMNVEV (reference sequence). J gave up 5 bases and V 0 bases, and 4 bases lay outside the gene matches. The CDR3 extends over 16 amino acids. The CDR3 nucleotides read TGTGCCAGCAGTTTATCTACAGGGGGCAGGACCGGGGAGCTGTTTTTT. It codes for CASSLSTGGRTGELFF.

This clone was observed a handful of times. This chain links TRBV18 with TRBJ2-1, with D possibly TRBD2 on 5 matching bases. Trimming stripped 1 base from V and 13 bases from J, with 11 bases between. The V gene's germline CDR1 is KGHSH and CDR2 LQKENI. The CDR3 is 12 amino acids. CDR3 DNA sequence: TGTGCCAGCTCACCACAGCGACGGGAACAGTTCTTC. This sequence encodes CASSPQRREQFF.

The chain joins TRBV15 to TRBJ1-2; tentatively, D is TRBD1 (5 bases). CDR1 LNHNV and CDR2 YYDKDF come from the germline V gene (reference sequence). V was trimmed by 0 bases and J by 2 bases, leaving 16 bases between them. The CDR3 has 17 amino acids. The CDR3 nucleotides read TGTGCCACCAGCAGAGAGGAGGGGCTCCCCGCGAACTATGGCTACACCTTC. This translates into CATSREEGLPANYGYTF.

This chain connects TRBV27 to TRBJ1-2, with D uncertain. This CDR3 is built from 14 residues. The germline V and J ends were trimmed by 4 bases and 4 bases, with 13 bases remaining between them. The germline gives CDR1 MNHEY, CDR2 SMNVEV (reference sequence). The CDR3 DNA is TGTGCCAGCAGTTCTCCCGGTGGAGCCTATGGCTACACCTTC. This encodes CASSSPGGAYGYTF.

This clone has a single count. The gene calls are TRBV6-2 or TRBV6-3 and TRBJ2-1; 7 positions agree with TRBD2. In germline, CDR1 is MNHEY, CDR2 SVGEGT. The J segment lost 8 bases and the V segment lost 2 bases, leaving 12 bases of the junction unmatched. This CDR3 contains 16 residues. The CDR3 nucleotides read TGTGCCAGCAGTTACGAAGTGCAGACTAGCCGTTATGAGCAGTTCTTC. It is translated as CASSYEVQTSRYEQFF.

The chain carries TRBV29-1 and TRBJ1-1; D gene uncertain. The CDR3 totals 11 residues. CDR1 and CDR2 from the germline V gene are SQVTM and ANQGSEA. V lost 4 bases, J lost 0 bases, and 3 bases lay in between. The CDR3 region has the DNA TGCAGCGTTGCGTTGAACACTGAAGCTTTCTTT. Its protein is CSVALNTEAFF.

This chain links TRBV6-5 with TRBJ1-5; the match to TRBD1 covers 7 bases. The CDR3 runs to 14 residues. Germline V gene data show CDR1 as MNHEY and CDR2 as SVGAGI. V was clipped by 6 bases and J by 4 bases; unmatched bases: 6. The CDR3 protein is CASRPGQQNQPQHF. CDR3 sequence (DNA): TGTGCCAGCAGACCGGGACAGCAGAATCAGCCCCAGCATTTT.

This chain joins TRBV4-1 and TRBJ1-5, with D unclear. The germline V and J ends were trimmed by 0 bases and 7 bases, with 7 bases remaining between them. The germline V gene has CDR1 MGHRA and CDR2 YSYEKL. The CDR3 length is 13 residues. CDR3 nucleotides: TGCGCCAGCAGCCAAGATCTTGTGCAGCCCCAGCATTTT. Residues: CASSQDLVQPQHF.

The V and J genes are TRBV6-2 or TRBV6-3 and TRBJ1-2; D is unresolved. CDR1 and CDR2 (germline): MNHEY, SVGEGT. The germline V and J ends were trimmed by 6 bases and 7 bases, with 15 bases remaining between them. This CDR3 has 13 residues. As DNA, the CDR3 is TGTGCCAGCAGCGAATTTTCCCTCGGTGGCTACACCTTC. Translating gives CASSEFSLGGYTF.

J is TRBJ1-4 and V is TRBV9; D unresolved. CDR1 and CDR2 (germline): SGDLS, YYNGEE. V lost 1 base to trimming and J lost 14 bases, with 18 bases between them. CDR3 length: 14 residues. The CDR3 region has the DNA TGTGCCAGCAGCGTAAGTAGGCATCCCGGGAGGCTGTTTTTT. Protein: CASSVSRHPGRLFF.

The chain has TRBV12-3 or TRBV12-4 and TRBJ2-1; 8 nucleotides agree with TRBD1. The CDR3 loop spans 12 amino acids. The J segment lost 8 bases and the V segment lost 7 bases, leaving 4 bases of the junction unmatched. The CDR3: CASTDRGYEQFF. For the CDR3, the DNA is TGTGCCAGCACTGACAGGGGATATGAGCAGTTCTTC.

The chain joins TRBV3-1 (or the pseudogene TRBV3-2) to TRBJ1-2, with 7 bases fitting TRBD1. The CDR3 extends over 14 amino acids. Losses at the gene ends were 4 bases for V and 8 bases for J; bases not matched to a gene: 10. Germline V gives CDR1 LGHDT, CDR2 YNNKEL (reference sequence). The CDR3 sequence is CASSPRDRAGGYTF. The CDR3 bases are TGTGCCAGCAGCCCCCGTGACAGGGCGGGGGGCTACACCTTC.

The chain has TRBV6-6 and TRBJ2-3; 9 bases agree with TRBD1. Unmatched junction bases numbered 5, after V lost 6 bases and J lost 4 bases. This CDR3 region has 14 residues. Germline V gene data show CDR1 as MNHNY and CDR2 as SVGAGI (reference sequence). The CDR3 nucleotides are TGTGCCAGCAGGCCGGGACAGGGTTCAGATACGCAGTATTTT. Translated, it gives CASRPGQGSDTQYF.

J is TRBJ1-4 and V is TRBV19; TRBD1 aligns across 11 bases. This CDR3 contains 14 residues. J was trimmed by 8 bases and V by 5 bases; bases with no gene match: 4. CDR1 and CDR2 from the germline V gene are LNHDA and SQIVND (reference sequence). The CDR3 region is CASSYGTGGEKLFF. The CDR3 DNA follows: TGTGCCAGTAGTTACGGGACAGGGGGAGAAAAACTGTTTTTT.

The chain is built from TRBV7-2 and TRBJ2-5; 8 nucleotides align to TRBD2. J lost 5 bases, V lost 7 bases, and 12 bases had no gene match. The CDR3 consists of 15 residues. Looked up from germline, CDR1 is SGHTA and CDR2 is FQGNSA. The CDR3 nucleotides are TGTGCCAGCACCCGCAAAGCGGGAGCTGGGGAGACCCAGTACTTC. This sequence encodes CASTRKAGAGETQYF.

The rearrangement joins TRBV5-1 to TRBJ1-1; D ambiguous. The V and J ends lost 2 bases and 1 base respectively, with 6 bases between them. Looked up from germline, CDR1 is SGHRS and CDR2 is YFSETQ. The CDR3 has 13 residues. The CDR3 sequence is CASSFQSNTEAFF. The DNA for the CDR3 is TGCGCCAGCAGCTTCCAGTCGAACACTGAAGCTTTCTTT.

This rearrangement joins TRBV5-1 to TRBJ2-2; 10 bases match TRBD1. The trim removed 7 bases at V and 5 bases at J, leaving 14 bases unmatched. The CDR3 length is 17 residues. Germline V gives CDR1 SGHRS, CDR2 YFSETQ. Written as DNA, the CDR3 is TGCGCCAGCTCCAGGACAGGGGGGTCCCACCTAACCGGGGAGCTGTTTTTT. This sequence encodes CASSRTGGSHLTGELFF.

This chain connects TRBV4-1 to TRBJ1-5; D remains ambiguous. CDR3 length: 16 residues. V lost 1 base and J 3 bases, leaving 13 bases between the germline ends. Per the germline V gene, CDR1 is MGHRA and CDR2 is YSYEKL. The CDR3 sequence: CASSQVPTSTNQPQHF. Here the CDR3 DNA reads TGCGCCAGCAGCCAAGTCCCCACTTCTACCAATCAGCCCCAGCATTTT.

This clone was detected a few times. The V call is TRBV19, the J call TRBJ1-5; weak D call: TRBD1 (5 bases). The CDR3 totals 15 residues. Trimming took 7 bases from V and 3 from J, leaving 16 bases between them. The germline V gene has CDR1 LNHDA and CDR2 SQIVND (reference sequence). The CDR3 sequence: CASIITGNANQPQHF. The CDR3 DNA sequence: TGTGCCAGTATAATAACAGGCAACGCCAATCAGCCCCAGCATTTT.

This sequence joins TRBV5-1 and TRBJ1-1; tentative D call: TRBD1 (5 bases). This CDR3 spans 13 amino acids. Germline-derived CDR1 and CDR2 are SGHRS and YFSETQ. The V end was cut by 5 bases, the J end by 2 bases, with 10 bases between. The DNA of the CDR3 is TGCGCCAGCAGTAAAGGGGCCAACACTGAAGCTTTCTTT. Its translation: CASSKGANTEAFF.

The sample holds many counts of this clone. The V gene is TRBV6-5, the J gene TRBJ1-5; D gene unclear. The CDR3 totals 13 residues. V was trimmed by 3 bases and J by 6 bases, leaving 9 bases between them. Germline-derived CDR1 and CDR2 are MNHEY and SVGAGI. DNA of the CDR3: TGTGCCAGCAGTTATGAAGGGAGTCAGCCCCAGCATTTT. As protein: CASSYEGSQPQHF.